The clone carrying this T cell receptor beta chain appeared many times. Profiling relied on immunoSEQ multiplex PCR, and the TCRdb table lists in-frame clones only, not all of them. This table holds about 62,000 clones, around 80% found once. This sample was taken from a study of blood T cell repertoires in COVID-19. Across the study: The origin of the acute and convalescent COVID-19 samples was the United States, Italy and Spain. Sources were T cells, B-cell-depleted T cells, or PBMCs; the material itself was cDNA or gDNA.

Deletions cut 0 bases from V and 4 bases from J, with 12 bases between. Germline V gene sequence: CDR1 SGHRS, CDR2 YFSETQ. The CDR3 extends over 15 amino acids. V gene TRBV5-1 combines with J gene TRBJ2-3; D may be TRBD2 (6 bases). This receptor was obtained from a woman aged 80 or older with active or convalescent COVID-19. Sequencing was performed on peripheral blood. In DNA form, the CDR3 reads TGCGCCAGCAGCTTGGGACTAGTTGATTCAGATACGCAGTATTTT. As protein: CASSLGLVDSDTQYF.